The 9 T cell receptor beta chains listed next were all sequenced from one sample in a study of Ad26.COV2.S vaccination and SARS-CoV-2 variants (dated by TCRdb to the early 2020s). Reading the label with the study, this specimen's treatment or condition is: some 19 received Ad26.COV2.S at low or high dose, single or two shots; five or six received placebo; per-sample allocation not given. Repertoires of vaccine and placebo recipients were sequenced from samples taken on day 63 after the first injection. The protocol used for the library was the immunoSEQ multiplex PCR assay. Sourced from immuneACCESS, this table was stored by TCRdb with only in-frame sequences that have V and J called. A share of the clones is absent; for the studies checked, an unresolved V gene accounts for under half, and the remainder has no known explanation. For this sample there are 360,000 or so clones; about nine tenths appear just once. The ten most abundant clones make up about 1.9% of the sample.

The sample was peripheral blood, taken in a trial of Ad26.COV2.S vaccine versus placebo. Source of these receptors: a person aged 18 to 65 who received the Ad26.COV2.S COVID-19 vaccine or a placebo.

The V gene is TRBV27, the J gene TRBJ2-5; 12 bases fit TRBD1. This CDR3 contains 13 residues. V lost 8 bases to trimming and J lost 4 bases; unmatched junction nucleotides: 2. Germline-derived CDR1 and CDR2 are MNHEY and SMNVEV (reference sequence). The chain's CDR3 is CASRDRGRETQYF. CDR3 coding DNA: TGTGCCAGCCGGGACAGGGGGCGAGAGACCCAGTACTTC.

In this sample, this clone turned up once. The chain uses TRBV3-1 (or the pseudogene TRBV3-2) and TRBJ2-7, with D perhaps matching TRBD2 (5 bases). The CDR3 covers 16 residues. Germline CDR1 reads LGHDT; CDR2 reads YNNKEL (reference sequence). V dropped 3 bases and J dropped 2 bases, with 17 bases sitting between them. The DNA of the CDR3 is TGTGCCAGCAGCCATGGACTGGGGTCCATAGCCTACGAGCAGTACTTC. Amino acid sequence: CASSHGLGSIAYEQYF.

The chain couples TRBV5-6 to TRBJ2-3, with 7 positions matching TRBD1. CDR1 is SGHDT and CDR2 is YYEEEE in the germline V gene. Unmatched junction bases numbered 9, after V lost 4 bases and J lost 1 base. The CDR3 is 16 residues long. Here the CDR3 reads CASSQGDLIRTDTQYF. CDR3 DNA sequence: TGTGCCAGCAGCCAGGGGGACCTAATCCGCACAGATACGCAGTATTTT.

The chain links TRBV6-1 to TRBJ2-5, with D possibly TRBD2 on 5 matching bases. The CDR3 extends over 15 amino acids. The germline CDR1 and CDR2 sequences are MNHNS and SASEGT. Trimming took off 2 bases at V and 1 base at J, with 11 bases between the two ends. In nucleotides, the CDR3 is TGTGCCAGCAGTGAATCCCCTACTAGCCAAGAGACCCAGTACTTC. Amino acids: CASSESPTSQETQYF.

The chain couples TRBV6-2 or TRBV6-3 to TRBJ1-5; D is undetermined. The CDR3 spans 13 residues. Germline V gene data show CDR1 as MNHEY and CDR2 as SVGEGT. V was cut by 2 bases and J by 9 bases, with 11 bases left in between. The CDR3 loop reads CASSYEEYRPQHF. CDR3 in DNA: TGTGCCAGCAGTTACGAGGAGTATCGGCCCCAGCATTTT.

This rearrangement joins TRBV27 to TRBJ1-1; the D gene is possibly TRBD1 (5 bases). CDR3 length: 15 residues. The V end was cut by 5 bases, the J end by 1 base, with 14 bases between. Germline assignment: CDR1 MNHEY and CDR2 SMNVEV (reference sequence). The CDR3 loop reads CASSVRQSANTEAFF. CDR3 nucleotide sequence: TGTGCCAGCAGTGTCCGACAGAGTGCGAACACTGAAGCTTTCTTT.

This clone has a single count. This CDR3 reads CASSQRTGIGTGELFF. The CDR3 nucleotides are TGTGCCAGCAGCCAGAGGACAGGGATCGGGACCGGGGAGCTGTTTTTT. V and J are TRBV3-1 (or the pseudogene TRBV3-2) and TRBJ2-2, with 8 bases fitting TRBD1. The germline V gene encodes CDR1 LGHDT and CDR2 YNNKEL (reference sequence). The J segment lost 5 bases and the V segment lost 3 bases, leaving 8 bases of the junction unmatched. The CDR3 is 16 residues long.

The genes are TRBV6-5 and TRBJ2-7; 11 bases map to TRBD1. CDR1 is MNHEY, CDR2 SVGAGI, per germline. Germline trimming cut 6 bases from V and 0 bases from J; bases unmatched to any gene: 4. The length of the CDR3 is 15 residues. The CDR3 here is CASSGGQGGSYEQYF. The CDR3 nucleotides read TGTGCCAGCAGCGGGGGACAGGGGGGCTCCTACGAGCAGTACTTC.

The chain has TRBV4-1 and TRBJ2-3; D is undetermined. The V end lost 6 bases, the J end lost 4 bases, and 11 bases lay between the germline ends. This CDR3 spans 13 amino acids. Germline CDR1 reads MGHRA; CDR2 reads YSYEKL. The CDR3 protein is CASSPFEADTQYF. The CDR3 DNA reads as TGCGCCAGCAGTCCTTTTGAGGCAGATACGCAGTATTTT.